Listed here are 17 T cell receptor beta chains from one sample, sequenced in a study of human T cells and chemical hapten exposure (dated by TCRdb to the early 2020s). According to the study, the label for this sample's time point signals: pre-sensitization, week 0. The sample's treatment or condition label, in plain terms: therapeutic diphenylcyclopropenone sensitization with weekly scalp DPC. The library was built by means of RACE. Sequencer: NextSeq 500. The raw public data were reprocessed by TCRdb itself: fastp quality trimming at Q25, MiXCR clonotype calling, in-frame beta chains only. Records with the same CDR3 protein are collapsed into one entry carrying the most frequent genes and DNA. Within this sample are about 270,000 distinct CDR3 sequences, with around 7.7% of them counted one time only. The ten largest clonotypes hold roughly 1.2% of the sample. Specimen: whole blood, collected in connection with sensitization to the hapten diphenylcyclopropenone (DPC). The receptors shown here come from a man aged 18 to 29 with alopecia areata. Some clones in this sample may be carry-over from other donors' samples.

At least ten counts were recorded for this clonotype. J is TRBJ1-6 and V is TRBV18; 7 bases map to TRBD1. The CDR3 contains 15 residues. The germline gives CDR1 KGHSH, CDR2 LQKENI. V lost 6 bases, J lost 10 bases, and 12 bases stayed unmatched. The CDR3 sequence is CASSPRGQAYSPLHF. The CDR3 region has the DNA TGTGCCAGCTCCCCAAGAGGACAGGCTTACTCACCCCTCCACTTT.

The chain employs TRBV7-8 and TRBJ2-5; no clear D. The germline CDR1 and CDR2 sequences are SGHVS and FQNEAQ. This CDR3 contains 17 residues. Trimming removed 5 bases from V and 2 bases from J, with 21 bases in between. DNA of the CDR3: TGTGCCAGCAGCGAGCGCCCCGTTCATGGTCAGCAAGAGACCCAGTACTTC. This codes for CASSERPVHGQQETQYF. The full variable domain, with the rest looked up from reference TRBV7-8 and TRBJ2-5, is GAGVSQSPRYKVAKRGQDVALRCDPISGHVSLFWYQQALGQGPEFLTYFQNEAQLDKSGLPSDRFFAERPEGSVSTLKIQRTQQEDSAVYLCASSERPVHGQQETQYFGPGTRLLVL.

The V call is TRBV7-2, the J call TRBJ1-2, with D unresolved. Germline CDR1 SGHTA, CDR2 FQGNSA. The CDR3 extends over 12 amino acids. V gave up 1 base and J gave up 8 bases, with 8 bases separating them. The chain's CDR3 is CASSLGPFGYTF. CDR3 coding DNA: TGTGCCAGCAGCTTAGGTCCCTTCGGCTACACCTTC.

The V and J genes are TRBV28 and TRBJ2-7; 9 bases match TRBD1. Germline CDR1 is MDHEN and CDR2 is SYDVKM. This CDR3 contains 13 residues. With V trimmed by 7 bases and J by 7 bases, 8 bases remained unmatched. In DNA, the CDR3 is TGTGCCAGCAAGGGGACAGGGTTTTGGGAGCAGTACGTC. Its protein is CASKGTGFWEQYV.

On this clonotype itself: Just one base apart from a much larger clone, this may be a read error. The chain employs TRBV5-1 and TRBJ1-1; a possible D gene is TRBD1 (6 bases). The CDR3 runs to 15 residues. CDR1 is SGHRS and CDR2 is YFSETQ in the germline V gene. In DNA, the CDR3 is TGCGCCAGCAGCTTCACCCGGACAGCGAACACTGAAGCTTTATTT. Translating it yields CASSFTRTANTEALF.

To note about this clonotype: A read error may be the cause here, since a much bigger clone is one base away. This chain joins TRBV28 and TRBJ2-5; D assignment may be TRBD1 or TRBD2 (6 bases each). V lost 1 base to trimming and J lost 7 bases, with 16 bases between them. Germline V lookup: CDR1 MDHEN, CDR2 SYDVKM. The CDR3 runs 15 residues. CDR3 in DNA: TGTGCCAGCAGTTTATCGGACAGCGGGTATGGGACCCAGTACTTC. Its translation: CASSLSDSGYGTQYF.

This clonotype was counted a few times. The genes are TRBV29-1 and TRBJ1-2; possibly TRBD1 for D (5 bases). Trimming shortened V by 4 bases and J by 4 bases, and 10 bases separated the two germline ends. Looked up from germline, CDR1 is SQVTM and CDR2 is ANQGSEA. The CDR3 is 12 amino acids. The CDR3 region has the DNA TGCAGCGTTGTCGGGGGATCCTATGGCTACACCTTC. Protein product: CSVVGGSYGYTF.

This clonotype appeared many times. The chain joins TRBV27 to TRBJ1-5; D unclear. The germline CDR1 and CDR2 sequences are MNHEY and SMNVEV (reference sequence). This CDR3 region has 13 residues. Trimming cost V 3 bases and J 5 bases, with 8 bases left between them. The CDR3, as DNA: TGTGCCAGCAGTTTGATTAAGGATCAGCCCCAGCATTTT. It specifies CASSLIKDQPQHF.

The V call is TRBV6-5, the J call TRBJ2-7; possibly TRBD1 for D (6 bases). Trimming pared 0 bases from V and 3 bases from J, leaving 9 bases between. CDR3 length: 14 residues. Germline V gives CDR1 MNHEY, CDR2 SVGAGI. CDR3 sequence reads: CASSYSRGGYEQYF. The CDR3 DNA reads TGTGCCAGCAGTTACTCGAGAGGGGGCTACGAGCAGTACTTC.

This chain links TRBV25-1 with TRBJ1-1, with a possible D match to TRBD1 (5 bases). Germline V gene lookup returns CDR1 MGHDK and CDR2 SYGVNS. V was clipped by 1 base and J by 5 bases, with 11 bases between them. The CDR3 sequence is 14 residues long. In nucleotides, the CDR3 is TGTGCCAGCAGTGAATCTTGGGGGAAAACTGAAGCTTTCTTT. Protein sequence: CASSESWGKTEAFF. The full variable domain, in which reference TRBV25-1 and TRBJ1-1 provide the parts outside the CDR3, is EADIYQTPRYLVIGTGKKITLECSQTMGHDKMYWYQQDPGMELHLIHYSYGVNSTEKGDLSSESTVSRIRTEHFPLTLESARPSHTSQYLCASSESWGKTEAFFGQGTRLTVV.

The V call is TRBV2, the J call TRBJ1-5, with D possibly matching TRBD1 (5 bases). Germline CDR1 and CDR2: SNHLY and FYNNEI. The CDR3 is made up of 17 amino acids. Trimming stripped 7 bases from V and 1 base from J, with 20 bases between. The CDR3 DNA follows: TGTGCCAGCACACAACGGGGGGGGAGAGCAAGCAATCAGCCCCAGCATTTT. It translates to CASTQRGGRASNQPQHF. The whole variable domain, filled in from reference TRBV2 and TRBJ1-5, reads EPEVTQTPSHQVTQMGQEVILRCVPISNHLYFYWYRQILGQKVEFLVSFYNNEISEKSEIFDDQFSVERPDGSNFTLKIRSTKLEDSAMYFCASTQRGGRASNQPQHFGDGTRLSIL.

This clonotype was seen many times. CDR3 amino acids: CASSQLTGGSYEQYF. The DNA of the CDR3 is TGCGCCAGCAGCCAGCTCACAGGGGGCTCCTACGAGCAGTACTTC. The V gene is TRBV4-1, the J gene TRBJ2-7, with 8 positions matching TRBD1. Trimming took 3 bases from V and 0 from J; bases not matched to a gene: 4. Germline CDR1 and CDR2: MGHRA and YSYEKL. The CDR3 runs to 15 residues.

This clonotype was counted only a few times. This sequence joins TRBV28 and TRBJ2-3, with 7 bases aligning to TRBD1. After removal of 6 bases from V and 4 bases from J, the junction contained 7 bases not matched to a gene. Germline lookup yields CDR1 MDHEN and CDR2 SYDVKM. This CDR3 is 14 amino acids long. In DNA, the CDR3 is TGTGCCAGCAGAGAAGGGGGCCGCGCAGATACGCAGTATTTT. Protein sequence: CASREGGRADTQYF.

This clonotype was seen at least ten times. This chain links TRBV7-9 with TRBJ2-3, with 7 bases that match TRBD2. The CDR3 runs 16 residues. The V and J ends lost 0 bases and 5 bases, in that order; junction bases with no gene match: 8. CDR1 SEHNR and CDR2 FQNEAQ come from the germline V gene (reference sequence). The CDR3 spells CASSLASSGDLDTQYF. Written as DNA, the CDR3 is TGTGCCAGCAGCTTAGCGTCGAGCGGGGATCTAGATACGCAGTATTTT.

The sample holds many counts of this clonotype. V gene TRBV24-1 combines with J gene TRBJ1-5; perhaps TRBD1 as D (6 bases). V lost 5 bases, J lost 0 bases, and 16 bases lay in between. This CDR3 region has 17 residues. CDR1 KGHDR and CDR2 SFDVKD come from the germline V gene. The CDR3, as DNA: TGTGCCACCAGTGTAAAAGGGGGGGAGCATAGCAATCAGCCCCAGCATTTT. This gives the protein CATSVKGGEHSNQPQHF.

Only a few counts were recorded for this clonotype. The CDR3 loop reads CASIWTGTGEAFF. CDR3 sequence (DNA): TGTGCCAGCATCTGGACAGGGACCGGTGAAGCTTTCTTT. This rearrangement joins TRBV7-2 to TRBJ1-1, with TRBD1 matching 8 bases. J was trimmed by 7 bases and V by 7 bases; bases with no gene match: 8. Germline CDR1 and CDR2: SGHTA and FQGNSA. There are 13 residues in the CDR3.

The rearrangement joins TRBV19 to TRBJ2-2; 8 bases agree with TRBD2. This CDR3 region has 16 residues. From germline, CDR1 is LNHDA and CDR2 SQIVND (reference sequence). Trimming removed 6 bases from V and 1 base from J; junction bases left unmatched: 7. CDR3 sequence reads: CASSQSGGLNTGELFF. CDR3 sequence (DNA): TGTGCCAGTAGCCAGAGCGGGGGACTGAACACCGGGGAGCTGTTTTTT. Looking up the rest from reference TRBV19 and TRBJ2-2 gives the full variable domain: DGGITQSPKYLFRKEGQNVTLSCEQNLNHDAMYWYRQDPGQGLRLIYYSQIVNDFQKGDIAEGYSVSREKKESFPLTVTSAQKNPTAFYLCASSQSGGLNTGELFFGEGSRLTVL.